The 8 T cell receptor beta chains below all came from one sample that was sequenced in a study of T-cell reconstitution after alpha-beta-depleted transplantation in children. TCRbeta library construction was performed incorporating unique molecular identifiers. TCRdb ran MiXCR on the PCR reads and lists one entry per CDR3 protein. In the table there are over 85,000 distinct CDR3 sequences, about a tenth of which are singletons. The specimen was PBMCs from the stem cell graft donor, collected from the stem cell graft. The receptors derive from a human donor who donated a stem cell graft to a child with acute lymphoblastic leukemia.

This clonotype was counted ten times or more. The V call is TRBV7-2, the J call TRBJ2-7; 7 bases agree with TRBD1. The CDR3 is 13 residues long. CDR1 and CDR2 from the germline V gene are SGHTA and FQGNSA. Trimming cost V 8 bases and J 0 bases; bases outside gene matches: 4. CDR3 nucleotide sequence: TGTGCCAGCGTACAGGGGAACTCCTACGAGCAGTACTTC. Its translation: CASVQGNSYEQYF.

Details on this clonotype: A read error may be the cause here, since a much bigger clone is one base away. The rearrangement links TRBV12-3 or TRBV12-4 to TRBJ1-5, with D hard to call. CDR3 length: 13 amino acids. In nucleotides, the CDR3 is TGTGCCAGCAAAAGGACGGCCCATCAGCCCCGGCATTTT. It specifies CASKRTAHQPRHF.

This clonotype has a count of ten or more. The J gene is TRBJ2-7, the V gene TRBV20-1; 14 bases map to TRBD2. CDR1 and CDR2 from the germline V gene are DFQATT and SNEGSKA (reference sequence). The CDR3 is 15 residues long. V dropped 6 bases and J dropped 6; count of bases not matched to a gene: 10. DNA of the CDR3: TGCAGTGCCCAACGGACTAGCGGGGGGAGCCGCGAGCAGTACTTC. Protein: CSAQRTSGGSREQYF.

This clonotype was counted at least ten times. The chain is built from TRBV9 and TRBJ2-7; the D gene is possibly TRBD1 (6 bases). CDR1 is SGDLS, CDR2 YYNGEE, per germline. There are 14 residues in the CDR3. Between the trimmed V and J ends, which lost 3 bases and 0 bases, there was a span of 10 bases. The CDR3 region has the DNA TGTGCCAGCAGCGAAGGGGGTTACTCCTACGAGCAGTACTTC. This translates into CASSEGGYSYEQYF.

This clonotype was detected ten times or more. The V call is TRBV20-1, the J call TRBJ2-7, with D perhaps TRBD1 (6 bases). With 8 bases removed from V and 3 bases from J, the gap between germline ends came to 14 bases. This CDR3 region has 12 residues. Per the germline V gene, CDR1 is DFQATT and CDR2 is SNEGSKA (reference sequence). Written as DNA, the CDR3 is TGCAGTTCAGGACAGAACGACTACGAGCAGTACTTC. It is translated as CSSGQNDYEQYF.

This clonotype was counted between two and nine times. The chain carries TRBV6-1 and TRBJ1-4; 9 positions agree with TRBD1. V trimming: 3 bases; J trimming: 7 bases; junction bases outside the gene matches: 3. The CDR3 covers 14 residues. CDR1 is MNHNS, CDR2 SASEGT, per germline. CDR3 coding DNA: TGTGCCAGCAGTGACACAGGGGGCGTTGAAAAACTGTTTTTT. Encoded protein: CASSDTGGVEKLFF.

This clonotype has a count of ten or more. The J gene is TRBJ1-4, the V gene TRBV7-2, with D perhaps TRBD1 (5 bases). Germline V CDR1 and CDR2: SGHTA, FQGNSA. V was pared by 5 bases and J by 0 bases, with 13 bases between. The CDR3 runs to 16 residues. The CDR3 loop reads CASSPQVSATNEKLFF. CDR3 coding DNA: TGTGCCAGCAGCCCACAGGTTTCGGCAACTAATGAAAAACTGTTTTTT.

This clonotype was observed many times. This chain joins TRBV30 and TRBJ2-2; 9 nucleotides agree with TRBD1. Trimming cost V 3 bases and J 3 bases; bases outside gene matches: 8. CDR3 size: 16 residues. The germline CDR1 and CDR2 sequences are GTSNPN and SVGIG (reference sequence). The CDR3 DNA follows: TGTGCCTGGAGCGATCCGGGACAGGGTTACACCGGGGAGCTGTTTTTT. It yields the protein CAWSDPGQGYTGELFF.